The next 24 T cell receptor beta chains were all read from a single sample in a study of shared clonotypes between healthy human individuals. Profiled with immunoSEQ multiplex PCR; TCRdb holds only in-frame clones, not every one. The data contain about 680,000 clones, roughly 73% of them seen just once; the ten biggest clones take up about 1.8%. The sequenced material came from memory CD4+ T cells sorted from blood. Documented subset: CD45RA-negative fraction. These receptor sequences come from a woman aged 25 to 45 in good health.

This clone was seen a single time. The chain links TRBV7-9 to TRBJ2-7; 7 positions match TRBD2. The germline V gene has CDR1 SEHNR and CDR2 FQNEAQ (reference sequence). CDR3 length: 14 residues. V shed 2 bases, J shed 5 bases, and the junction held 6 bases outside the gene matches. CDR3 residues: CASSLNGGGDEQYF. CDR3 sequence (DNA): TGTGCCAGCAGCTTAAACGGGGGAGGGGACGAGCAGTACTTC.

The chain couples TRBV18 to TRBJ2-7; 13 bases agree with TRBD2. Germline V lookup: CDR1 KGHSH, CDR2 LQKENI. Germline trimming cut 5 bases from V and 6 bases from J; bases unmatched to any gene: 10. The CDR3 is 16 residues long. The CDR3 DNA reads TGTGCCAGCTCAGAGACCGGGACTAGCGGGATCGGCGAGCAGTACTTC. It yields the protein CASSETGTSGIGEQYF.

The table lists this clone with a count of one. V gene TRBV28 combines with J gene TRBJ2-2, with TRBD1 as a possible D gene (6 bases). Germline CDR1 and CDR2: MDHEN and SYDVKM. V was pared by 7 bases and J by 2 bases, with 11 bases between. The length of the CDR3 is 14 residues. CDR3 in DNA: TGTGCCAGCACCAAGGGACAAAACACCGGGGAGCTGTTTTTT. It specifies CASTKGQNTGELFF.

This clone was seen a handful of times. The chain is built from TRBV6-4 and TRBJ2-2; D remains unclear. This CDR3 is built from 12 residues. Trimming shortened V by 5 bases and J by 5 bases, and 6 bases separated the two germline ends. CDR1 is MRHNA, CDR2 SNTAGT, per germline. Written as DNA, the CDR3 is TGTGCCAGCAGTAGAGAGACCGGGGAGCTGTTTTTT. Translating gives CASSRETGELFF.

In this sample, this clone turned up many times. This chain's CDR3 is CASSRIPGNYNEQFF. The CDR3 bases are TGCGCCAGCAGCCGGATCCCGGGGAACTACAATGAGCAGTTCTTC. The chain combines TRBV5-1 with TRBJ2-1; TRBD2 is a possible D gene (5 bases). The CDR3 is made up of 15 amino acids. Germline CDR1 reads SGHRS; CDR2 reads YFSETQ. Trimming pared 4 bases from V and 3 bases from J, leaving 14 bases between.

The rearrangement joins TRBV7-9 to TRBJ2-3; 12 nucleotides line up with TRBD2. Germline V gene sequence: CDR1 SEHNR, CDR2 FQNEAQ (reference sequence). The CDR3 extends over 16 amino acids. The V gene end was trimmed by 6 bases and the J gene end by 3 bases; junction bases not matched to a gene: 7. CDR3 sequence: CASRPSGRAGTDTQYF. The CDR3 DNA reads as TGTGCCAGCAGGCCTAGCGGGAGGGCGGGGACAGATACGCAGTATTTT.

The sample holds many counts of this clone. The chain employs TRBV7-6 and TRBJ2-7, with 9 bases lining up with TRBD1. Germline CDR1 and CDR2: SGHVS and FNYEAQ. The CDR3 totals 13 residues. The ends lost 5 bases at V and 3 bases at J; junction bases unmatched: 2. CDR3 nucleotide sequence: TGTGCCAGCAGCCGGGGACAGGGCTACGAGCAGTACTTC. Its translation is CASSRGQGYEQYF.

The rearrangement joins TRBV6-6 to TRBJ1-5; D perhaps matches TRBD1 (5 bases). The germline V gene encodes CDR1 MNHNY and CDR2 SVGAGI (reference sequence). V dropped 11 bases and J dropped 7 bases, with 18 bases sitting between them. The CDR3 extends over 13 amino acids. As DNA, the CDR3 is TGTGCCCCCGCCATAACAGGCGGCCAGCCCCAGCATTTT. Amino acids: CAPAITGGQPQHF.

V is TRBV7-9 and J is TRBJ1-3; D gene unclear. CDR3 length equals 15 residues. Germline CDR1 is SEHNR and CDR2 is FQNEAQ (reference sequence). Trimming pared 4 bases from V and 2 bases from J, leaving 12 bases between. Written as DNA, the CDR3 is TGTGCCAGCAGCTCAGGAGCTGGGCCTGGAAACACCATATATTTT. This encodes CASSSGAGPGNTIYF.

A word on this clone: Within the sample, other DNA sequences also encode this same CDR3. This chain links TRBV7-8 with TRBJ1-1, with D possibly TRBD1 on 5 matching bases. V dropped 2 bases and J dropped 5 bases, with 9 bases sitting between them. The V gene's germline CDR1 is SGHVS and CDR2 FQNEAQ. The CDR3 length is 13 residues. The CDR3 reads CASSLRGRTEAFF. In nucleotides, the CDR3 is TGTGCCAGCAGCTTACGGGGGAGGACTGAAGCTTTCTTT.

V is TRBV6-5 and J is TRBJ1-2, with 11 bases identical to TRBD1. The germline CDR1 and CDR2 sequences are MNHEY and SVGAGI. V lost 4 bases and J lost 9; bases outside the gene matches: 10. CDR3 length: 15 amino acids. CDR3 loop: CASSCPPGQGVCYTF. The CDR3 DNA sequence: TGTGCCAGCAGTTGCCCACCGGGACAGGGGGTTTGCTACACCTTC.

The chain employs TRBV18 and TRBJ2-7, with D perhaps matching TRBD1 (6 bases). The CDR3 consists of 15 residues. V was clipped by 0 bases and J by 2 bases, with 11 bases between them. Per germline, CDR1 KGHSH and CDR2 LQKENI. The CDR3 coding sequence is TGTGCCAGCTCACCACCACAGGGACGAACCTACGAGCAGTACTTC. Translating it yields CASSPPQGRTYEQYF. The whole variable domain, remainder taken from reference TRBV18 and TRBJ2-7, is NAGVMQNPRHLVRRRGQEARLRCSPMKGHSHVYWYRQLPEEGLKFMVYLQKENIIDESGMPKERFSAEFPKEGPSILRIQQVVRGDSAAYFCASSPPQGRTYEQYFGPGTRLTVT.

CDR3 bases: TGTGCCAGCCAGGGTTGGGATCAGCCCCAGCATTTT. Translated, it gives CASQGWDQPQHF. The chain carries TRBV19 and TRBJ1-5; D possibly corresponds to TRBD1 (5 bases). Between the trimmed V and J ends, which lost 9 bases and 5 bases, there was a span of 11 bases. Germline loops: CDR1 LNHDA, CDR2 SQIVND (reference sequence). This CDR3 spans 12 amino acids.

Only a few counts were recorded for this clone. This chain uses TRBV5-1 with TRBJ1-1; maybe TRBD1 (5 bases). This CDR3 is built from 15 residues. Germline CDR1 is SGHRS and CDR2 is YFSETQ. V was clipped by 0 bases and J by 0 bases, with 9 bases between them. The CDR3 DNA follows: TGCGCCAGCAGCTTGGGACAGCTCATGAACACTGAAGCTTTCTTT. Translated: CASSLGQLMNTEAFF.

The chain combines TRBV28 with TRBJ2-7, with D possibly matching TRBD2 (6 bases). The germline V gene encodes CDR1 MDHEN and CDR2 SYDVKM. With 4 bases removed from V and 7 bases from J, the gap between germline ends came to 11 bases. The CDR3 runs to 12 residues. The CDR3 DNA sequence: TGTGCCAGCAGTTCCTGGGACTGGGAGCAGTACTTC. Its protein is CASSSWDWEQYF.

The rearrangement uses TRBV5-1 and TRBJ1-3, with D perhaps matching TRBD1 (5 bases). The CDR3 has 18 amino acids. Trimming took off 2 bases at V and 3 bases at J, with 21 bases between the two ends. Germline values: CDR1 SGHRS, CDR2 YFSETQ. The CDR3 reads CASSFSPGTAEFGNTIYF. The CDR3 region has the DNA TGCGCCAGCAGCTTTTCCCCGGGGACTGCCGAATTTGGAAACACCATATATTTT.

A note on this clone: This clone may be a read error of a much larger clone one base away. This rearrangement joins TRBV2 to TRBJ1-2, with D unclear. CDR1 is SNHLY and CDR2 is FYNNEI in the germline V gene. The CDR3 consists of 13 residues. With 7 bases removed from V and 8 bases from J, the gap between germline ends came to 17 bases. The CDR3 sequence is CASNRWGEEGYTF. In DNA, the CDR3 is TGTGCCAGCAATAGGTGGGGTGAAGAAGGCTACACCTTC.

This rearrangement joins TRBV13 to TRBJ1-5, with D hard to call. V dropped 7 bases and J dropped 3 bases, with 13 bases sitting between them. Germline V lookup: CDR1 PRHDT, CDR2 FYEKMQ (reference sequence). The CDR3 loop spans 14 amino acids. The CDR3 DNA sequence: TGTGCCAGCACCCAAAACGGGTTCAATCAGCCCCAGCATTTT. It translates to CASTQNGFNQPQHF.

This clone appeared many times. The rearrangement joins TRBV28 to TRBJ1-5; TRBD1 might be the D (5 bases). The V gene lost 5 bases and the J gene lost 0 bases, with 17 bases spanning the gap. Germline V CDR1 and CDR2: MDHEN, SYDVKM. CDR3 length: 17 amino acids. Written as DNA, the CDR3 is TGTGCCAGCAGTACCCGACAGTTATACTATAGCAATCAGCCCCAGCATTTT. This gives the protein CASSTRQLYYSNQPQHF. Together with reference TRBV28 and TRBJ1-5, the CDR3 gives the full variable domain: DVKVTQSSRYLVKRTGEKVFLECVQDMDHENMFWYRQDPGLGLRLIYFSYDVKMKEKGDIPEGYSVSREKKERFSLILESASTNQTSMYLCASSTRQLYYSNQPQHFGDGTRLSIL.

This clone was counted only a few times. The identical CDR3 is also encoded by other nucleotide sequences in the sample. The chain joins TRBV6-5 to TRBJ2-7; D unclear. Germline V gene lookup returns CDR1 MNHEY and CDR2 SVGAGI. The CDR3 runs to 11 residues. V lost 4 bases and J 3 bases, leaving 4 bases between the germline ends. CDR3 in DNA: TGTGCCAGCAGTTTGGGCTACGAGCAGTACTTC. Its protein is CASSLGYEQYF.

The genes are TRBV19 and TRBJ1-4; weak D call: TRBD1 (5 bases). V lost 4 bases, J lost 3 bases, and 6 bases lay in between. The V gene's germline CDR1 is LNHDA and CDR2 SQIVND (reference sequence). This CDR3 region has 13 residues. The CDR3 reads CASSTGPNEKLFF. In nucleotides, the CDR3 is TGTGCCAGTAGTACGGGACCTAATGAAAAACTGTTTTTT.

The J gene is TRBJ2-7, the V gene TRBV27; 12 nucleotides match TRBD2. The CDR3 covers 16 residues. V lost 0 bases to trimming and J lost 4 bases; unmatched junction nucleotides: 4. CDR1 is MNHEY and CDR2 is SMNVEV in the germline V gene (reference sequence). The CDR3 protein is CASSLSGTSGFYEQYF. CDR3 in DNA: TGTGCCAGCAGTTTATCAGGGACTAGCGGGTTTTACGAGCAGTACTTC.

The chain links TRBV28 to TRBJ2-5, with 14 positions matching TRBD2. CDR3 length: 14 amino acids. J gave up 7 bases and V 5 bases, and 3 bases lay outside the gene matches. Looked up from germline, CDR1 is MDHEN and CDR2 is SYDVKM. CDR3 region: CASSTGTSGRTQYF. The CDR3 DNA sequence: TGTGCCAGCAGTACCGGGACTAGCGGGAGGACCCAGTACTTC.

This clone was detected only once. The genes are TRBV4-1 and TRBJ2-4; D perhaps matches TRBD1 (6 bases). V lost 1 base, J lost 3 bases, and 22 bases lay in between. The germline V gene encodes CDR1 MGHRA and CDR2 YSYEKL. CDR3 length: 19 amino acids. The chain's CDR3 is CASSQVAGTNSLGKNIQYF. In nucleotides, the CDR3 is TGCGCCAGCAGCCAAGTGGCTGGGACAAACTCCTTAGGCAAAAACATTCAGTACTTC.